The entry below describes one T cell receptor beta chain. The repertoire was sequenced with immunoSEQ multiplex PCR; TCRdb's copy has only in-frame clones and lacks some. The sample holds roughly 72,000 clones, approximately 95% seen once. This record comes from a study of T cell changes during pregnancy in multiple sclerosis. This CDR3 is 16 amino acids long. CDR1 and CDR2 (germline): MNHNS, SASEGT. Trimming took 4 bases from V and 2 from J; bases not matched to a gene: 5. The sequenced sample was CD4+ T cells from peripheral blood mononuclear cells, obtained after pregnancy. This chain joins TRBV6-1 and TRBJ1-5; 10 bases are a match to TRBD1. This TCR was sampled from a female donor with multiple sclerosis, enrolled in a pregnancy study. CDR3 in amino acids: CASSAGTGDGNQPQHF. In nucleotides, the CDR3 is TGTGCCAGCAGTGCGGGGACAGGGGACGGCAATCAGCCCCAGCATTTT.